This paragraph covers one T cell receptor (beta chain) sequence. This entry comes from a study of blood T cell repertoires in COVID-19. As for the study in general: Spain, Italy and the United States supplied samples that represented acute and convalescent COVID-19.

Only in-frame clones appear in the TCRdb table, and some are missing; sequencing was by immunoSEQ multiplex PCR. The table shows roughly 150,000 clones, with over 80% occurring only once. Individuals in the exposed group had encountered a COVID-19 case within 2 weeks preceding study entry. Germline V gives CDR1 SQVTM, CDR2 ANQGSEA. The CDR3 runs to 15 residues. Trimming pared 7 bases from V and 5 bases from J, leaving 21 bases between. The gene calls are TRBV29-1 and TRBJ2-1; D possibly corresponds to TRBD2 (7 bases). The TCR was taken from a man in his sixties or seventies who had been exposed to COVID-19. Sequenced input: PBMCs or T cells enriched from blood (not recorded which). The CDR3 DNA is TGCAGCGGGGCATATGGGGCGGGGGCTGACAATGAGCAGTTCTTC. Translated, it gives CSGAYGAGADNEQFF.